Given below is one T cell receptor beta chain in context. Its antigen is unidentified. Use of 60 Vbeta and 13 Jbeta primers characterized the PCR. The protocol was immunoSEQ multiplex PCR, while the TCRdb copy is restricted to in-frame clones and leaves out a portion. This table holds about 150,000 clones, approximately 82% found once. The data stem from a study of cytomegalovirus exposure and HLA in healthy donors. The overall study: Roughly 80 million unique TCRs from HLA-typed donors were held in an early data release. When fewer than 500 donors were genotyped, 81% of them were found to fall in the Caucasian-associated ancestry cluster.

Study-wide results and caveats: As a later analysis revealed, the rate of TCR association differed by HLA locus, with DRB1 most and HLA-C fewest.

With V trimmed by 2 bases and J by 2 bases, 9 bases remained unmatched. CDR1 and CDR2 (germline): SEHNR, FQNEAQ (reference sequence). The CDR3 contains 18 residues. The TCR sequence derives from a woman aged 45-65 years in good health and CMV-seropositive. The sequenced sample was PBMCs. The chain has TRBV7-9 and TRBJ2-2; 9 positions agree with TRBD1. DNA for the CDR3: TGTGCCAGCAGCTTAACAGGGGGCAACGTCCCTAACACCGGGGAGCTGTTTTTT. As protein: CASSLTGGNVPNTGELFF.